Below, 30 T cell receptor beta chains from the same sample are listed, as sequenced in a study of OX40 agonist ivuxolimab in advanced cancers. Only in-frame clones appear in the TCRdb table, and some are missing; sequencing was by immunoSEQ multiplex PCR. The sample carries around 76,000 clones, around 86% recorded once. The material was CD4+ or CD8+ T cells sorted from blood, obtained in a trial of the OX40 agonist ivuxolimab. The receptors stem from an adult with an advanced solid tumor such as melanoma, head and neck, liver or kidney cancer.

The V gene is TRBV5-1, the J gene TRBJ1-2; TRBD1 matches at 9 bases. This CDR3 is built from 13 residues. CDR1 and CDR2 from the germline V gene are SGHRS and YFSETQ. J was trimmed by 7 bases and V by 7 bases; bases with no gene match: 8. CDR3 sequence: CASGDTGGSGYTF. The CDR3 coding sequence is TGCGCCAGCGGCGACACAGGGGGCAGTGGCTACACCTTC.

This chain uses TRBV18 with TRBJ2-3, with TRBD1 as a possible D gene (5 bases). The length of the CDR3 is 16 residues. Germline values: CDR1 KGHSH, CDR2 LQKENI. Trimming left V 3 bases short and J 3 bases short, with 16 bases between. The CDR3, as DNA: TGTGCCAGCTCACCCTTGACAGTCCGTGAAACAGATACGCAGTATTTT. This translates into CASSPLTVRETDTQYF.

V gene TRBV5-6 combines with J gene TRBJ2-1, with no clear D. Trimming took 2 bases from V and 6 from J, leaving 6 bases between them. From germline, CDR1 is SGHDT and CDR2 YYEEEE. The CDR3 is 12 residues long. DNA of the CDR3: TGTGCCAGCAGCTTATCCGTCAATGAGCAGTTCTTC. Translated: CASSLSVNEQFF.

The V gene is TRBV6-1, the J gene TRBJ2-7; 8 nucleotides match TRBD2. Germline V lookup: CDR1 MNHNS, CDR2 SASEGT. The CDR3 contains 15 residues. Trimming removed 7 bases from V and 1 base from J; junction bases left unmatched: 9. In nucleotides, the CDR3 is TGTGCCAGCACCGAACAGGGACTAGGGTCCTACGAGCAGTACTTC. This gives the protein CASTEQGLGSYEQYF.

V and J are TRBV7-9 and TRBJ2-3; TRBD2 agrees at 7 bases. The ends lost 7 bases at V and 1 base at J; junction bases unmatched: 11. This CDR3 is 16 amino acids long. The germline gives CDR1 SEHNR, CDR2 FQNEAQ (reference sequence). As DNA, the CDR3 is TGTGCCAGCACCGGCGGGAGACTTGGACGCACAGATACGCAGTATTTT. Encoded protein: CASTGGRLGRTDTQYF.

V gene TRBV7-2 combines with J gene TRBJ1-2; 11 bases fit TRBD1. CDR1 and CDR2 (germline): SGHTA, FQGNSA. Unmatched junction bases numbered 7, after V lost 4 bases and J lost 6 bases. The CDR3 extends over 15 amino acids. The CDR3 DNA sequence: TGTGCCAGCAGCTCACGGACAGGGGGCGCGGATGGCTACACCTTC. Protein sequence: CASSSRTGGADGYTF.

In nucleotides, the CDR3 is TGTGCCAGCACCCCAGGACAGGGAGGCAATCAGCCCCAGCATTTT. Encoded protein: CASTPGQGGNQPQHF. This chain connects TRBV6-6 to TRBJ1-5, with 8 positions matching TRBD1. Per germline, CDR1 MNHNY and CDR2 SVGAGI (reference sequence). V dropped 7 bases and J dropped 2; count of bases not matched to a gene: 7. The CDR3 covers 15 residues.

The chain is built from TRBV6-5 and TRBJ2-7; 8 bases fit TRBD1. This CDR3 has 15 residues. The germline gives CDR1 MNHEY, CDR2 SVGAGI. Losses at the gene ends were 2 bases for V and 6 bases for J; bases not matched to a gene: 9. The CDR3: CASSYGRQGAAEQYF. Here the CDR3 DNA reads TGTGCCAGCAGTTACGGTAGGCAGGGGGCTGCCGAGCAGTACTTC.

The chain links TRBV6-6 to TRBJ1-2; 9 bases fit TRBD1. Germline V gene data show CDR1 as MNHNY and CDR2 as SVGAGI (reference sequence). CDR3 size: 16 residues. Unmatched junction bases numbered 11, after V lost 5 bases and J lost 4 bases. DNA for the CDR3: TGTGCCAGCAGTCCACCAGGGACAGGGAGACCCTATGGCTACACCTTC. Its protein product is CASSPPGTGRPYGYTF.

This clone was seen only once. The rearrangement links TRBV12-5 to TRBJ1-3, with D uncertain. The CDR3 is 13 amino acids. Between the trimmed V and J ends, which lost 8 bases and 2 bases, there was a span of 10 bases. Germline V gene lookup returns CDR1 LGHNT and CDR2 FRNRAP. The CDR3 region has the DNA TGTGCTAGTTATGGGAAAACTGGAAACACCATATATTTT. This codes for CASYGKTGNTIYF.

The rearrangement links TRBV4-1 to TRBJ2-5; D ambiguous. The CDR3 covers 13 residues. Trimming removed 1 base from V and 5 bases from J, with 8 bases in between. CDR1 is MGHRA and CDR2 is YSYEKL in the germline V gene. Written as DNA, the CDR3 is TGCGCCAGCAGCCAAGGACCGGTGGAGACCCAGTACTTC. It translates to CASSQGPVETQYF.

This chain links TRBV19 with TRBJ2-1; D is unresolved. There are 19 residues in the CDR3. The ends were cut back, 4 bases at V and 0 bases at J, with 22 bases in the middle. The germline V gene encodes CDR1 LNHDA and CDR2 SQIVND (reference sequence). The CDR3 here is CASSKAPEDTTSSYNEQFF. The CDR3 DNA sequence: TGTGCCAGTAGTAAGGCCCCGGAAGATACTACCAGCTCCTACAATGAGCAGTTCTTC.

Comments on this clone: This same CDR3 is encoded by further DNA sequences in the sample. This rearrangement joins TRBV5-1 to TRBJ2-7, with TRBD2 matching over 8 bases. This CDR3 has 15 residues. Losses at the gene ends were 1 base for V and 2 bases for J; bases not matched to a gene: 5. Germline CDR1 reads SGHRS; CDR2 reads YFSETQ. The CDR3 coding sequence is TGCGCCAGCAGCTTGCGGCTAGCGGGCGCCTACGAGCAGTACTTC. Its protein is CASSLRLAGAYEQYF.

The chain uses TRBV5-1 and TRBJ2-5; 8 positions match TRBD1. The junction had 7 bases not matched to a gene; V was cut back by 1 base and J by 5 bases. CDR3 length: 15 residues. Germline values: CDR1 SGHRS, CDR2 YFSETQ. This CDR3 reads CASSLSGQVWETQYF. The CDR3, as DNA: TGCGCCAGCAGCTTGTCGGGACAGGTGTGGGAGACCCAGTACTTC. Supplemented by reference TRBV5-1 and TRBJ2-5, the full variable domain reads KAGVTQTPRYLIKTRGQQVTLSCSPISGHRSVSWYQQTPGQGLQFLFEYFSETQRNKGNFPGRFSGRQFSNSRSEMNVSTLELGDSALYLCASSLSGQVWETQYFGPGTRLLVL.

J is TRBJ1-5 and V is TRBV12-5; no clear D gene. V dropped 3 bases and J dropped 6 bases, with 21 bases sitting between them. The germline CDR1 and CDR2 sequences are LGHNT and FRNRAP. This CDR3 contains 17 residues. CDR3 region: CASGFGRPTLEGQPQHF. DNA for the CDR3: TGTGCTAGTGGTTTTGGACGACCAACCCTCGAGGGTCAGCCCCAGCATTTT.

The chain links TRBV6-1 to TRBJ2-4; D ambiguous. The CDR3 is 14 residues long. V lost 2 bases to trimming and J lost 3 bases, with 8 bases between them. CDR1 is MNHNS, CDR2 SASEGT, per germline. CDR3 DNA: TGTGCCAGCAGTGAACAAGGAGTCAAAAACATTCAGTACTTC. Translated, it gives CASSEQGVKNIQYF.

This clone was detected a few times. CDR3 in DNA: TGTGCCAGCGTTCGGCTAGCGGAGAACACCGGGGAGCTGTTTTTT. Residues: CASVRLAENTGELFF. The chain combines TRBV7-9 with TRBJ2-2, with 7 nucleotides matching TRBD2. This CDR3 contains 15 residues. Germline CDR1 SEHNR, CDR2 FQNEAQ (reference sequence). Trimming at V came to 8 bases and at J to 1 base, leaving 7 bases not matched to a gene.

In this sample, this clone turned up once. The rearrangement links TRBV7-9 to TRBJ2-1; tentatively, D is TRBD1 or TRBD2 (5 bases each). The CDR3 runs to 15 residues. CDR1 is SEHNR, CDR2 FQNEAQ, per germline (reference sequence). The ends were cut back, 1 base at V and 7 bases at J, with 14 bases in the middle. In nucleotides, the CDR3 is TGTGCCAGCAGCTTAGGAGGGGCTACCATAAATGAGCAGTTCTTC. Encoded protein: CASSLGGATINEQFF.

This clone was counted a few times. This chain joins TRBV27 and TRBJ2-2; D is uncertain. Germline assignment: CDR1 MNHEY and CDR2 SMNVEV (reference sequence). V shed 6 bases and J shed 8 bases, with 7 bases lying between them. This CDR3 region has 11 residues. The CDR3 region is CASRRQGELFF. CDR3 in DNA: TGTGCCAGCAGACGGCAGGGGGAGCTGTTTTTT.

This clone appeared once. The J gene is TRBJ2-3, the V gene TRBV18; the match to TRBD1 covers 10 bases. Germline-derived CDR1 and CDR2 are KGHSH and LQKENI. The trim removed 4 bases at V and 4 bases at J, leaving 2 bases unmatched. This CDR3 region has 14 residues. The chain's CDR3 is CASSHGQGADTQYF. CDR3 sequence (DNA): TGTGCCAGCTCACACGGACAGGGGGCAGATACGCAGTATTTT.

CDR3 in amino acids: CASSPRARNTEAFF. Here the CDR3 DNA reads TGCGCCAGCAGCCCCAGGGCCCGAAACACTGAAGCTTTCTTT. The genes are TRBV5-1 and TRBJ1-1, with a tentative D call TRBD1 (5 bases). Trimming cost V 4 bases and J 2 bases, with 12 bases left between them. The CDR3 contains 14 residues. The germline gives CDR1 SGHRS, CDR2 YFSETQ.

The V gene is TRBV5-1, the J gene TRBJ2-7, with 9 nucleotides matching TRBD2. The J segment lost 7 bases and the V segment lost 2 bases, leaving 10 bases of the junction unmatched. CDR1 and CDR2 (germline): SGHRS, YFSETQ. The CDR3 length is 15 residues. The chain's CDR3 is CASSLLAGGPQEQYF. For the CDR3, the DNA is TGCGCCAGCAGCTTATTGGCGGGAGGGCCTCAAGAGCAGTACTTC. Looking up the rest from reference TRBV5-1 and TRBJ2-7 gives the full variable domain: KAGVTQTPRYLIKTRGQQVTLSCSPISGHRSVSWYQQTPGQGLQFLFEYFSETQRNKGNFPGRFSGRQFSNSRSEMNVSTLELGDSALYLCASSLLAGGPQEQYFGPGTRLTVT.

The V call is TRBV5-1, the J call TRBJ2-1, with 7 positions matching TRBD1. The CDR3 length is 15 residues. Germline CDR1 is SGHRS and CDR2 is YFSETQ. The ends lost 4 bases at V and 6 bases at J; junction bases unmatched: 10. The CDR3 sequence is CASSPLDRNSNEQFF. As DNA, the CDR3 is TGCGCCAGCAGCCCTTTGGACAGGAACTCCAATGAGCAGTTCTTC.

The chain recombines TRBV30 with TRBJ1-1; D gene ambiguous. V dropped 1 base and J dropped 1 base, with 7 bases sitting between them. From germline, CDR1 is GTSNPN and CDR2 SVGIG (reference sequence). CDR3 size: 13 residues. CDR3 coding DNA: TGTGCCTGGAGTGAACAATCGAACACTGAAGCTTTCTTT. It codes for CAWSEQSNTEAFF.

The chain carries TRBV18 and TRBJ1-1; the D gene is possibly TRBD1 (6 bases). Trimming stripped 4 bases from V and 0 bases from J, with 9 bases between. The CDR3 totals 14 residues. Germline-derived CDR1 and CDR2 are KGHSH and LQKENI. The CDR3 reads CASSRQEMNTEAFF. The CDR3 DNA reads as TGTGCCAGCTCACGACAGGAAATGAACACTGAAGCTTTCTTT.

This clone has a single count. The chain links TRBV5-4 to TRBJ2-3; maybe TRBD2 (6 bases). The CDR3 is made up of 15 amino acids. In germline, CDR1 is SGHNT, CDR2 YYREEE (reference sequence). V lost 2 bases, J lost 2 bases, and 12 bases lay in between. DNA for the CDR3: TGTGCCAGCAGCTTCGGACTATCCTTCACAGATACGCAGTATTTT. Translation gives CASSFGLSFTDTQYF.

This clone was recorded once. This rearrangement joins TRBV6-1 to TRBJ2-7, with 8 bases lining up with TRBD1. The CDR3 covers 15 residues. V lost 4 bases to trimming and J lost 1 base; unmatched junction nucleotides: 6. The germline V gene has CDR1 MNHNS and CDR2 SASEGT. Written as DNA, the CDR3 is TGTGCCAGCAGTGCAGCCGGGACAGGTTCCTACGAGCAGTACTTC. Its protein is CASSAAGTGSYEQYF.

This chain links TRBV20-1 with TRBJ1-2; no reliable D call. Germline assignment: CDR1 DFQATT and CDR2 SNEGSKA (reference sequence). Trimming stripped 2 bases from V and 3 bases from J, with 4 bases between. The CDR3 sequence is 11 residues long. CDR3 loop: CSARKDYGYTF. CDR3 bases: TGCAGTGCTAGAAAGGACTATGGCTACACCTTC.

The CDR3 reads CASSRAGEFDEQFF. In DNA form, the CDR3 reads TGTGCCAGTAGTAGGGCTGGGGAGTTCGATGAGCAGTTCTTC. The rearrangement links TRBV19 to TRBJ2-1; D may be TRBD2 (5 bases). The CDR3 length is 14 residues. The germline V gene encodes CDR1 LNHDA and CDR2 SQIVND (reference sequence). V was clipped by 4 bases and J by 8 bases, with 15 bases between them.

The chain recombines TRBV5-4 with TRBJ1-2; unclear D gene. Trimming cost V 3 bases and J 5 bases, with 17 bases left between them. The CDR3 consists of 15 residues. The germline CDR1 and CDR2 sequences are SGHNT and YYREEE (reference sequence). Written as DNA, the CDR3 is TGTGCCAGCAGCTCCCCCGGGAACAACTTTTATGGCTACACCTTC. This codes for CASSSPGNNFYGYTF.